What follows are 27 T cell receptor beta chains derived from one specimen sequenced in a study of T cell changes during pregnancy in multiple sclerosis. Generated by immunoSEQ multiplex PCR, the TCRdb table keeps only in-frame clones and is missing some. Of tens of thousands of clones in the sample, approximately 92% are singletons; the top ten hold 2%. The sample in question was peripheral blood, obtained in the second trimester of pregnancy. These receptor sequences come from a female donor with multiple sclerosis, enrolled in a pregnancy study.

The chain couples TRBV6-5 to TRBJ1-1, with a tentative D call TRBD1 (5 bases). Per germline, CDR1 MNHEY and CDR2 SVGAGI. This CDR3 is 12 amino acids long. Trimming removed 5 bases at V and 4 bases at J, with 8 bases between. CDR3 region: CASSGGGTEAFF. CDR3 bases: TGTGCCAGCAGTGGGGGGGGCACTGAAGCTTTCTTT.

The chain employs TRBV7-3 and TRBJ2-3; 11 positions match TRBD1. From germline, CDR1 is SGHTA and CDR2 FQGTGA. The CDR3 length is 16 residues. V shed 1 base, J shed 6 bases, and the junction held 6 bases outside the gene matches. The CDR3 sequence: CASSLSGTGGFDTQYF. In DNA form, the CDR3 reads TGTGCCAGCAGCTTAAGCGGGACAGGGGGTTTCGATACGCAGTATTTT. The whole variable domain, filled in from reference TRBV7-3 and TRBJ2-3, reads GAGVSQTPSNKVTEKGKYVELRCDPISGHTALYWYRQSLGQGPEFLIYFQGTGAADDSGLPNDRFFAVRPEGSVSTLKIQRTERGDSAVYLCASSLSGTGGFDTQYFGPGTRLTVL.

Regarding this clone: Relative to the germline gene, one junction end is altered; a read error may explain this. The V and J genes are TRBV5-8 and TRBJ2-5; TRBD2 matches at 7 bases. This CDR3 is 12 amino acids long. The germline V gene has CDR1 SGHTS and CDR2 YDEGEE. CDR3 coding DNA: TGTGCCAGCAGCCACCCGGGACTACCCCTCAACTTC. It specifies CASSHPGLPLNF. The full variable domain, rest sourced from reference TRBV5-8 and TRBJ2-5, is EAGVTQSPTHLIKTRGQQATLRCSPISGHTSVYWYQQALGLGLQFLLWYDEGEERNRGNFPPRFSGRQFPNYSSELNVNALELEDSALYLCASSHPGLPLNFGPGTRLLVL.

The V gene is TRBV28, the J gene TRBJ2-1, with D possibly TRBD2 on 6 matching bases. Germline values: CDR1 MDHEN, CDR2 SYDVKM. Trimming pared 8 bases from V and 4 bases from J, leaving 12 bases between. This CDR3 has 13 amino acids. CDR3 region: CASGRDFYNEQFF. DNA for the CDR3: TGTGCCAGCGGCCGGGACTTTTACAATGAGCAGTTCTTC.

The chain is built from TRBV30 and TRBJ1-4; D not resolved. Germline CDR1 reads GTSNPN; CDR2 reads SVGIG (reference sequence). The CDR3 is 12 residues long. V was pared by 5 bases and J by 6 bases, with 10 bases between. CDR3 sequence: CAWEDLDEKLFF. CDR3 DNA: TGTGCCTGGGAGGACTTAGATGAAAAACTGTTTTTT.

CDR3 amino acids: CASSPLAGTNEQFF. CDR3 bases: TGTGCCAGTAGTCCCCTAGCGGGAACAAATGAGCAGTTCTTC. The chain recombines TRBV19 with TRBJ2-1; 9 nucleotides agree with TRBD2. From germline, CDR1 is LNHDA and CDR2 SQIVND (reference sequence). V shed 5 bases and J 7 bases; nucleotides not matched to a gene: 6. CDR3 length equals 14 residues.

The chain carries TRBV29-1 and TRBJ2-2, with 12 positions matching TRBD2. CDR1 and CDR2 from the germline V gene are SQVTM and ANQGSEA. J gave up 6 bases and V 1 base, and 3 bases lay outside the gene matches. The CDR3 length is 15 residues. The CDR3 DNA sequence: TGCAGCGTTGAAGTTCTAGCGGGGGGGCCCGGGGAGCTGTTTTTT. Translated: CSVEVLAGGPGELFF.

The CDR3: CATSKLPGQGQETQYF. The CDR3 DNA reads as TGTGCCACCAGTAAGTTGCCGGGACAGGGCCAAGAGACCCAGTACTTC. The chain employs TRBV15 and TRBJ2-5; TRBD1 agrees at 9 bases. There are 16 residues in the CDR3. Germline CDR1 LNHNV, CDR2 YYDKDF (reference sequence). V shed 6 bases and J 1 base; nucleotides not matched to a gene: 9.

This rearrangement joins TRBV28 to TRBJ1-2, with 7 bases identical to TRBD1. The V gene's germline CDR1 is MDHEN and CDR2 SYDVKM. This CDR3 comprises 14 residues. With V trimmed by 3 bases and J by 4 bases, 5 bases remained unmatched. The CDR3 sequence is CASSFAGTVYGYTF. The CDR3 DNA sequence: TGTGCCAGCAGTTTCGCCGGGACAGTCTATGGCTACACCTTC.

The chain's CDR3 is CASSLRSNTEAFF. The CDR3 nucleotides read TGTGCCAGCAGCTTACGGTCGAACACTGAAGCTTTCTTT. V is TRBV11-3 and J is TRBJ1-1, with D hard to call. V lost 2 bases and J lost 1, with 5 bases in between. In germline, CDR1 is SGHNT, CDR2 YENEEA. This CDR3 contains 13 residues.

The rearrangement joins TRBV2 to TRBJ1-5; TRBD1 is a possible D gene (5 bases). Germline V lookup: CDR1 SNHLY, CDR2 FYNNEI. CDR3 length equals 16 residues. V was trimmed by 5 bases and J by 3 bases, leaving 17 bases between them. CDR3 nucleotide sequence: TGTGCCAGCAGTTCCCCCGGGGGGTCCTCCAATCAGCCCCAGCATTTT. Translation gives CASSSPGGSSNQPQHF.

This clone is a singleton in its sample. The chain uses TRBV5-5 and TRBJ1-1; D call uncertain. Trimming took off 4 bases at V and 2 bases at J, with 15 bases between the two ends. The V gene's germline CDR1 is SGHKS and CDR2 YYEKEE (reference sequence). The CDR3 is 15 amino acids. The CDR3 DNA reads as TGTGCCAGCAGCCCCGTTAGCGCACTAAACACTGAAGCTTTCTTT. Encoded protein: CASSPVSALNTEAFF.

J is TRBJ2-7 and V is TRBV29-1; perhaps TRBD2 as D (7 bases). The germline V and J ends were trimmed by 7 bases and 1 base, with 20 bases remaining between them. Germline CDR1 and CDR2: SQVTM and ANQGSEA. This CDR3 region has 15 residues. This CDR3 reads CSAQRDRGTSYEQYF. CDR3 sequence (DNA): TGCAGCGCTCAGCGGGATAGGGGGACTTCCTACGAGCAGTACTTC.

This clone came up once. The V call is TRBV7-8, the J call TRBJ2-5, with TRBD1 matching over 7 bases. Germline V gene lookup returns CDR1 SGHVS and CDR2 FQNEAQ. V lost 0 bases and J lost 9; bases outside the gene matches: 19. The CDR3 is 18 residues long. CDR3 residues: CASSLATAPGGYGRPQYF. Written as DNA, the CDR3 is TGTGCCAGCAGCTTAGCGACCGCGCCAGGGGGATATGGGAGACCCCAGTACTTC.

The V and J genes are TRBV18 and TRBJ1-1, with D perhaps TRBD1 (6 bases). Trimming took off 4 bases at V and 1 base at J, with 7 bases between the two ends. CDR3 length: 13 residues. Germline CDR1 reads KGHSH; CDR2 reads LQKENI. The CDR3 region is CASSRQENTEAFF. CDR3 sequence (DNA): TGTGCCAGCTCACGACAGGAGAACACTGAAGCTTTCTTT.

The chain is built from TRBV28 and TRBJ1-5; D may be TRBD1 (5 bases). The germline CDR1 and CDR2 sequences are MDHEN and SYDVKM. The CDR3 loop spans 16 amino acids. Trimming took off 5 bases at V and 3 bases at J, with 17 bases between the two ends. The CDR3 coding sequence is TGTGCCAGCAGTCCACAGGTAGGGGTCTTCAATCAGCCCCAGCATTTT. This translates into CASSPQVGVFNQPQHF.

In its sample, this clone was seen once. The CDR3 nucleotides read TGTGCCACCAGCAGAGACCCGGGCTCTGGAAACACCATATATTTT. Translating gives CATSRDPGSGNTIYF. This chain uses TRBV15 with TRBJ1-3; D is undetermined. The CDR3 covers 15 residues. CDR1 and CDR2 (germline): LNHNV, YYDKDF (reference sequence). V was cut by 0 bases and J by 0 bases, with 6 bases left in between.

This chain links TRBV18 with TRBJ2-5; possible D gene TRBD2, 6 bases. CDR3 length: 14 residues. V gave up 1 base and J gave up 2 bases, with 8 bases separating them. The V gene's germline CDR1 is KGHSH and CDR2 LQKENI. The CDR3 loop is CASSPRSGQETQYF. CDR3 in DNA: TGTGCCAGCTCACCACGAAGCGGGCAAGAGACCCAGTACTTC.

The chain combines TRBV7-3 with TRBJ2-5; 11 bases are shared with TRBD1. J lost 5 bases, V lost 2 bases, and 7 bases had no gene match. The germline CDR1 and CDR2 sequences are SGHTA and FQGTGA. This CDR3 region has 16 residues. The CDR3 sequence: CASSLLGQGAKETQYF. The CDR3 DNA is TGTGCCAGCAGCTTACTTGGACAGGGGGCGAAGGAGACCCAGTACTTC.

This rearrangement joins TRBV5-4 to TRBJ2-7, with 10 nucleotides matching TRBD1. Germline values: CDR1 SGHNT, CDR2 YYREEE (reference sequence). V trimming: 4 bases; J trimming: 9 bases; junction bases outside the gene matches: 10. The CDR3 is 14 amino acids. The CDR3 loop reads CASSRRDRGVGQYF. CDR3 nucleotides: TGTGCCAGCAGCAGACGGGACAGGGGTGTTGGGCAGTACTTC.

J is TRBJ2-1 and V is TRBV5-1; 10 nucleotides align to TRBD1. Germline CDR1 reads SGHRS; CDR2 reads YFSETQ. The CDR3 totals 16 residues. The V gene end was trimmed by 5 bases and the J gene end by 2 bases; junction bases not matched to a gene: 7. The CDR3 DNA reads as TGCGCCAGCAGTCTGATGACAGGGGGCACCTACAATGAGCAGTTCTTC. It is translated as CASSLMTGGTYNEQFF.

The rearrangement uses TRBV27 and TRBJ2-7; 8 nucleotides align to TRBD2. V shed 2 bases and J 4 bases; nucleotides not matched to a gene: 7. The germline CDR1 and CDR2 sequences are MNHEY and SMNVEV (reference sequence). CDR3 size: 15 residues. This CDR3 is CASSLRLAGSYEQYF. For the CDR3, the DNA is TGTGCCAGCAGTTTAAGGCTAGCGGGCTCGTACGAGCAGTACTTC.

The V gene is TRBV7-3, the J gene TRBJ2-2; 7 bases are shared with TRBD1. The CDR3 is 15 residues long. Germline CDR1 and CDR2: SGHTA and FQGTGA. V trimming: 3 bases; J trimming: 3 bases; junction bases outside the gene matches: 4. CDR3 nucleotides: TGTGCCAGCAGCTTGACAGGGAAGGACACCGGGGAGCTGTTTTTT. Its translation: CASSLTGKDTGELFF.

CDR3 residues: CASSDVLASGNHEQYF. CDR3 sequence (DNA): TGTGCCAGCAGTGATGTGTTGGCTAGCGGGAATCACGAGCAGTACTTC. This chain connects TRBV2 to TRBJ2-7; 9 nucleotides agree with TRBD2. This CDR3 is 16 amino acids long. Germline values: CDR1 SNHLY, CDR2 FYNNEI. V trimming: 3 bases; J trimming: 5 bases; junction bases outside the gene matches: 11.

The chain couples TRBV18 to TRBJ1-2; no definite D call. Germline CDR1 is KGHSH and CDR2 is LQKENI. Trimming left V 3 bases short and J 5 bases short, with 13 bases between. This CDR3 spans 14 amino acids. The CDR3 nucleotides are TGTGCCAGCTCACCGGTGGAGGGAAGATATGGCTACACCTTC. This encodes CASSPVEGRYGYTF. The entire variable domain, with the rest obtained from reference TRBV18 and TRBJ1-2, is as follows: NAGVMQNPRHLVRRRGQEARLRCSPMKGHSHVYWYRQLPEEGLKFMVYLQKENIIDESGMPKERFSAEFPKEGPSILRIQQVVRGDSAAYFCASSPVEGRYGYTFGSGTRLTVV.

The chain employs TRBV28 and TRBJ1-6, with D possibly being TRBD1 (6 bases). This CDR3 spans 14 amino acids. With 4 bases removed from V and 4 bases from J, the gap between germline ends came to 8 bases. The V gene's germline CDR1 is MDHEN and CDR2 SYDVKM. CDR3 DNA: TGTGCCAGCAGTTGGGGGCCTTATAATTCACCCCTCCACTTT. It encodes CASSWGPYNSPLHF.

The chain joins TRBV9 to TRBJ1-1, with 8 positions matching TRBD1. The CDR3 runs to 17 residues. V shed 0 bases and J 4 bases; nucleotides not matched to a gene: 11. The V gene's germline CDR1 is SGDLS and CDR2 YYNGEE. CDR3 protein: CASSVEPADRGGTEAFF. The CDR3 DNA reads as TGTGCCAGCAGCGTAGAACCTGCCGACAGGGGAGGCACTGAAGCTTTCTTT.